Ten or more counts support the clone carrying this T cell receptor (beta chain). Antigen unknown. This sample is part of a study of shared clonotypes between healthy human individuals. General observations from the study: Across subsets, estimated richness was generally greater for naive than for memory populations. Among donors, clonotype sharing was expected to be affected by sequencing depth.

All donors were Caucasian adults living in Nashville, Tennessee. CD4+ cell separation produced CD45RA+ naive and CD45RA-negative memory subsets. Measured with immunoSEQ multiplex PCR; TCRdb has only the in-frame clones, and not every one. The sample carries more than 2 million clones, approximately 95% recorded once. The TCR was taken from a man aged 18 to 29 in good health. Input material: naive CD4+ T cells sorted from blood. Documented subset: CD45RA+ positively selected.

Here the CDR3 DNA reads TGCAGCGTGAAAAGGGACACCCTGGGAGCTTTCTTT. Residues: CSVKRDTLGAFF. The gene calls are TRBV29-1 and TRBJ1-1; maybe TRBD1 (6 bases). The germline CDR1 and CDR2 sequences are SQVTM and ANQGSEA. The CDR3 length is 12 residues. With 6 bases removed from V and 10 bases from J, the gap between germline ends came to 18 bases.